This entry describes one T cell receptor (beta chain). Its specificity is unknown. Before any sequencing was done, the ViraFEST assay used viral peptide pools to expand antigen-specific CD4+ T cells. The culture ran for around nine days, and then CD4+ T cells were isolated. Vaccinated participants had no history of SARS-CoV-2 infection and tested negative for nucleocapsid antibodies. Two million PBMC were placed in each well, which was supplemented with 8.5 to 10 IU/ml IL-2 and around 9.4 ug/ml peptides. The data derive from a study of vaccination effects on CD4 cells after COVID-19. About the research overall: The vaccine given was either BNT162b2 or mRNA-1273, in two doses.

Libraries were prepared by immunoSEQ multiplex PCR; TCRdb keeps only in-frame clonotypes and omits some of them. The sample lists around 24,000 clones, about 76% seen once, with more than 3% in the top ten. Germline V gene lookup returns CDR1 LNHDA and CDR2 SQIVND (reference sequence). This CDR3 spans 13 amino acids. V dropped 3 bases and J dropped 3 bases, with 6 bases sitting between them. General observations from the study: Marked clonal contraction was seen in infection- and vaccine-induced clones late after vaccination.

Sequences were derived from CD4+ T cells from PBMCs cultured with SARS-CoV-2 spike peptides, sampled before COVID-19 vaccination. The chain links TRBV19 to TRBJ1-5; D is uncertain. The clonotype comes from a human donor who received a COVID-19 vaccine. For the CDR3, the DNA is TGTGCCAGTAGTATCCCTCTCAATCAGCCCCAGCATTTT. It is translated as CASSIPLNQPQHF.